This note documents a single TCR beta chain sequence. Its antigen is not yet known. Base qualities are not provided; no much larger clone lies one nucleotide away. In total, roughly 710 healthy bone marrow donors made up the cohort. All cohort members were sampled while nominally healthy, although unrecorded immune exposures were likely present. The donor was CMV seropositive and belonged to the group of 270 or so seropositive cohort members. Each donor provided a peripheral blood sample, and peripheral blood mononuclear cells were used for TCR beta sequencing. The Qiagen DNeasy Blood Extraction Kit was used to extract genomic DNA from the blood cell samples. Libraries were constructed by the immunoSEQ multiplex PCR assay. For the multiplex PCR, a mixture combining 60 forward primers for TCR Vbeta segments and 13 reverse primers for TCR Jbeta segments was used. Amplification of the CDR3 region of rearranged TCR beta genes was performed with a multiplex PCR assay on genomic DNA. The amplified TCR beta libraries were sequenced on the Illumina HiSeq System as 87-base-pair reads. Turning to the authors' computational methods: A later analysis tallied 75 million to 85 million unique TCR beta chains across the 666 repertoires, and roughly 11 million of those chains were shared by two or more donors. Raw reads were error-corrected and collapsed into unique sequences by a nearest-neighbor algorithm in which closely related sequences were merged to remove PCR and sequencing errors. To assign V, D and J gene segments, CDR3 sequences were aligned to IMGT reference sequences. For a sequence to be retained, a match of at least six nucleotides was required to both a V gene segment and a J gene segment. A rearrangement was called productive if the CDR3 had no stop codons and remained in frame with V and J, and every other rearrangement was called non-productive. Following IMGT convention, CDR3 was defined as the stretch from the second conserved V-encoded cysteine up to the conserved J-encoded phenylalanine. The earlier analysis of approximately 500 of the donors excluded sequences that lacked an unambiguous match to a single V gene segment. An earlier analysis of around 600 of the donors classified V segments as functional when productive rearrangements were above 56.7% and as segregating when the standard deviation between donors was above 5%. A statistical classification framework was built to diagnose cytomegalovirus status from the catalog of TCR beta chain sequences. V and J gene assignment, in a later analysis, came from comparing TCR nucleotide sequences with IMGT/GENE-DB human TR gene sequences. In a later analysis, CDR3 sequences and most-parsimonious VDJ recombination scenarios were assigned using the TCRdist pipeline. In a later analysis, each TCR beta chain was defined by its CDR3 amino acid sequence together with its V-gene family, and reads lacking a unique V-gene family were excluded. To address suspected cross-contamination and a sequencing artifact, a later analysis removed around 590 highly shared, low-generation-probability nucleotide sequences. In a later analysis, a clonal expansion index for each public chain was calculated from normalized within-repertoire ranks of inferred template counts. In a later analysis, generation probabilities were computed with a VDJ recombination model fitted to out-of-frame rearrangements, and the resulting probabilities were checked against IGoR. In a later analysis, hypergeometric tests were used to score TCR-TCR, TCR-HLA and TCR-CMV co-occurrence, with a repertoire-size bias correction applied to TCR pairs. To estimate false discovery rates, a later analysis permuted the HLA or CMV assignments 20 times. In a later analysis, co-occurring TCRs were grouped with DBSCAN, and TCRdist sequence similarity was added when clustering was performed within HLA-allele-positive subsets. Repertoires with fewer than 30,000 or more than 120,000 public chains, plus five repertoires with anomalous nucleotide sharing, were excluded from co-occurrence clustering. TCRdb carries this immuneACCESS record with in-frame sequences only. Its versions omit some clonotypes, under half of them owing to an unresolved V gene in the studies checked, with the rest unexplained. V and J calls and clone size are given by that table; D and trimming were obtained from the DNA. For this sample there are 150,000 or so clones; about 80% appear just once. Of the sample, 5% to 8% is held by the ten largest clones.

The data stem from a study of cytomegalovirus exposure and HLA in healthy donors (dated by TCRdb to about 2017). For the study in its entirety: According to an earlier analysis of 587 of the donors, 150 million to 200 million T cells yielded 117 million unique TCR beta sequences and 250 to 350 Gb of sequence data. In a later genetic analysis, genome-wide SNP genotypes for about three fifths of the 666 donors were used, and that subset was treated as a discovery cohort. The number of donors typed differed by locus, with about 629-640 for A, B, C, DRB1 and DQB1, 522 for DQA1, 600 to 610 for DPA1, and around 450 for DPB1. Several DR-DQ haplotypes were handled as single units for association and clustering because linkage in the cohort was strong. Among the roughly 370 genotyped donors, more than 70% belonged to the genetic ancestry cluster associated with self-reported Caucasian donors. An early release that covered 500 to 800 HLA-typed donors contained about 290 gigabases of sequencing data and approximately 85 million unique TCR sequences. The study was designed to test whether signatures of past pathogen exposure could be identified by cataloging public T cell receptors. To decide whether each TCR beta V gene segment behaved as functional or pseudogenic, an earlier analysis of fewer than 750 of the donors relied on high-throughput TCR beta sequencing. Every repertoire in the discovery cohort had been generated on one and the same sequencing platform. Using immunosequencing, the study profiled T cell repertoires from around 670 subjects and related those repertoires to cytomegalovirus serostatus. HLA typing covered class I and class II loci at four-digit resolution. Alongside the repertoire data, information on donor age, sex, ethnicity and CMV serostatus was compiled. To predict cytomegalovirus infection status, the study brought together high-throughput TCR immunosequencing, statistical association of individual TCRs with disease status, and machine learning. A later analysis re-examined previously published TCR beta repertoires from more than 600 donors and added high-resolution HLA genotyping to investigate patterns of TCR occurrence. Across about 370 genotyped donors of the cohort, an average of 235,054 unique TCR beta nucleotide sequences per donor were sequenced, and roughly 18% of those sequences were non-productive. Rather than drawing on any new phenotypic data, the later analysis identified candidate immune exposures from TCR beta sequences and the way those sequences occurred across donors. Along with the approximately 700-subject first cohort, a separate validation cohort of about 110 different subjects was used.

What the study reported, not specific to this receptor: According to a later analysis, TCR association rates differed among HLA loci, with DRB1 alleles showing the most associated TCRs and HLA-C alleles showing the fewest. According to a later analysis, parvovirus B19, influenza, CMV and Epstein-Barr virus appeared linked to several top co-occurrence clusters. Immune exposure information for the cohort was limited to CMV serostatus. Only TCR beta chains were sequenced in this cohort, and the absence of alpha or paired-chain data limited detectable features. A cluster of highly shared sequence variants was judged likely to be a technical artifact of the sequencing pipeline. Across donors, most TCR sequences were observed very rarely, whereas some public TCRs were present in many individuals. In vitro tests confirmed that a few of the cytomegalovirus-associated TCR beta chains recognize cytomegalovirus antigens. Broadly in line with IMGT annotations, most TCR beta V segments showed up in productive rearrangements about 87% or about 30% of the time in an earlier analysis of about 500 of the donors. According to a later genetic analysis, donors in an Asian-associated ancestry cluster had fewer N-insertions in productive TCRs than the approximately 710-donor mean. Correlated functional status among segregating V segments might be attributable to linkage disequilibrium, but an unknown experimental factor could not be ruled out. The study listed around 160 TCR beta chains as associated with cytomegalovirus. Because counts were too low, roughly 18 rarely observed V segments, including chromosome 9 orphons, were left out of the earlier analysis of some 640 of the donors. Because some donors lacked HLA typing at each locus, the association tests relied only on the typed subset. A later analysis associated 16,951 TCR beta sequences with specific HLA alleles at a false discovery rate of 0.05. Assigning TCR associations to individual alleles was difficult when HLA alleles, especially DR and DQ, strongly co-occurred. The presence/absence analyses assumed that sequencing depth was roughly uniform across donors, and that assumption may not be true. According to a later analysis, most CMV-associated TCR beta chains appeared to be HLA-restricted, and the HLA associations seemed to be driven largely by CMV exposure. A further reported finding was that TCR beta sequences accurately predicted the HLA-A and HLA-B alleles for most subjects in the first cohort. It was suggested by the authors that the approach could potentially be generalized to other disease states and immunological phenotypes. Cytomegalovirus status was reported to be diagnosed by the classifier with high specificity and sensitivity in both the original and validation cohorts. An association between a missense DCLRE1C variant and V-gene and J-gene trimming of TCR beta chains was found in a later genetic analysis and replicated in an independent cohort. In a later analysis, HLA-associated TCR beta chains showed more clonal expansion and lower generation probabilities than non-associated chains that were equally common.

The source is a man between 40 and 49 years old in good health and CMV-seropositive. The sample comprised PBMCs.

The CDR3 region reads CASSDPPRDTQYF. The DNA reads as follows: TGTGCCAGCAGTGACCCCCCGCGGGATACGCAGTATTTT. The chain is assembled from TRBV25-1 and TRBJ2-3, with the identity of the D gene unclear. V loses 3 bases, J loses 6 bases, and the germline ends lie 10 bases apart. Measured from the cysteine to the phenylalanine, the CDR3 is 13 residues long. Kept here is only the CDR3 DNA, which spans 39 bases and is read in frame from base 1. CDR1 and CDR2 (MGHDK, SYGVNS) derive from the germline V gene.